This note documents a single T cell receptor (beta chain) sequence. This entry comes from a study of blood T cell repertoires in COVID-19. The wider study: There were acute and convalescent COVID-19 samples, and they came from the United States, Italy and Spain.

Profiling relied on immunoSEQ multiplex PCR, and the TCRdb table lists in-frame clones only, not all of them. The repertoire holds about 77,000 clones, with around nine tenths as singletons. The sequence was collected from an elderly woman with active or convalescent COVID-19. The source material was peripheral blood.

CDR3 residues: CASSYGGPTEAFF. CDR3 DNA: TGTGCCAGCTCTTACGGGGGGCCCACTGAAGCTTTCTTT. The V gene is TRBV18, the J gene TRBJ1-1, with a weak D call TRBD1 (6 bases). V lost 6 bases and J 4 bases, leaving 12 bases between the germline ends. Germline CDR1 is KGHSH and CDR2 is LQKENI. The CDR3 has 13 amino acids. The full variable domain, completed using reference TRBV18 and TRBJ1-1, is NAGVMQNPRHLVRRRGQEARLRCSPMKGHSHVYWYRQLPEEGLKFMVYLQKENIIDESGMPKERFSAEFPKEGPSILRIQQVVRGDSAAYFCASSYGGPTEAFFGQGTRLTVV.